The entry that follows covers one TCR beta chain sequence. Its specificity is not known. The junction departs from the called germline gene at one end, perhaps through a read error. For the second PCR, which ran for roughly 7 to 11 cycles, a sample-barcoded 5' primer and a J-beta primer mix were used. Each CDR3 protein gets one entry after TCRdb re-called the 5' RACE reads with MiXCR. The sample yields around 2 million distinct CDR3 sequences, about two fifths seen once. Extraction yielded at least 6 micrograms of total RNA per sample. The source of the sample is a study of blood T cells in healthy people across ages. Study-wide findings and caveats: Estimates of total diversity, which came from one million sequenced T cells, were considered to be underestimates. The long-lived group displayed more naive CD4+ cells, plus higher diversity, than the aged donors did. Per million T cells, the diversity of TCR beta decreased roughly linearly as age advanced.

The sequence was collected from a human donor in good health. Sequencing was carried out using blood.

As DNA, the CDR3 is TGTGCCGGCAGCCCCCGAAGGGGTAATGAGCAGTTCTTC. Translated: CAGSPRRGNEQFF. The V and J genes are TRBV7-2 and TRBJ2-1; a possible D gene is TRBD1 (5 bases). The CDR3 spans 13 residues. Germline V gene sequence: CDR1 SGHTA, CDR2 FQGNSA.